This T cell receptor beta chain was sequenced for a study of blood T cell repertoires in COVID-19. Turning to the study itself: COVID-19 samples collected from the United States, Italy and Spain covered acute and convalescent phases.

In this sample, this clone turned up a few times. Unmatched junction bases numbered 4, after V lost 1 base and J lost 2 bases. Germline CDR1 is LGHDT and CDR2 is YNNKEL (reference sequence). The CDR3 has 15 amino acids. Seattle cases were enrolled at active infection and followed longitudinally. As originally analysed: Using reference gene primer amplification, nucleated cell counts were estimated. The table came from immunoSEQ multiplex PCR; TCRdb's copy has only in-frame clones and leaves some out. V, J and clone size derive from that table, while D and trimming were established from the DNA sequence. Of 300,000 to 350,000 clones in the sample, around 87% were seen once.

This clonotype was sampled from a woman between 35 and 50 years old with COVID-19, enrolled during active disease. V usage is TRBV3-1 (or the pseudogene TRBV3-2) and J usage is TRBJ1-1; 7 nucleotides align to TRBD1. Specimen: peripheral blood. DNA of the CDR3: TGTGCCAGCAGCCAAGCCGCAGGGGGTAACACTGAAGCTTTCTTT. This translates into CASSQAAGGNTEAFF.